These 8 T cell receptor beta chains came from one sample sequenced in a study of cytomegalovirus exposure and HLA in healthy donors. It was with 60 Vbeta and 13 Jbeta primers that the PCR ran. Some clones are missing from TCRdb's copy, which holds only in-frame ones; the method was immunoSEQ multiplex PCR. Among under 250,000 clones listed, over 80% were seen once. The specimen was PBMCs. Receptors were obtained from a boy aged 2 to 9 in good health and CMV-seronegative.

The chain joins TRBV11-2 to TRBJ2-1, with 8 nucleotides matching TRBD2. This CDR3 contains 14 residues. J lost 9 bases, V lost 4 bases, and 8 bases had no gene match. The germline V gene has CDR1 SGHAT and CDR2 FQNNGV. CDR3 sequence: CASSSPSGRGEQFF. The CDR3, as DNA: TGTGCCAGCAGCTCACCTAGCGGGCGGGGTGAGCAGTTCTTC.

The chain has TRBV6-1 and TRBJ1-2; D not resolved. The germline V gene encodes CDR1 MNHNS and CDR2 SASEGT. The CDR3 is made up of 10 amino acids. Deletions cut 3 bases from V and 7 bases from J, with 3 bases between. The CDR3 region is CASSDRGYTF. The CDR3 DNA sequence: TGTGCCAGCAGTGACCGTGGCTACACCTTC.

The gene calls are TRBV5-1 and TRBJ2-5; the D gene is possibly TRBD2 (7 bases). The CDR3 runs 14 residues. CDR1 SGHRS and CDR2 YFSETQ come from the germline V gene. Trimming left V 3 bases short and J 5 bases short, with 14 bases between. The CDR3 nucleotides read TGCGCCAGCAGCTGGACGGGGGGCGGGGAGACCCAGTACTTC. This sequence encodes CASSWTGGGETQYF.

The chain employs TRBV18 and TRBJ2-7; D is unclear. V was clipped by 5 bases and J by 1 base, with 12 bases between them. This CDR3 has 14 residues. The germline V gene encodes CDR1 KGHSH and CDR2 LQKENI. The CDR3 here is CASSTTGSSYEQYF. The CDR3 nucleotides are TGTGCCAGCTCAACGACTGGTAGTTCCTACGAGCAGTACTTC.

The rearrangement links TRBV2 to TRBJ2-7; no clear D gene. The CDR3 totals 15 residues. Trimming cost V 7 bases and J 6 bases, with 22 bases left between them. Germline-derived CDR1 and CDR2 are SNHLY and FYNNEI. The CDR3 is CASTSGRASYREQYF. The CDR3 nucleotides are TGTGCCAGCACGTCCGGTAGAGCTTCTTATCGCGAGCAGTACTTC.

The rearrangement links TRBV5-4 to TRBJ2-1; 7 bases are a match to TRBD2. The CDR3 spans 15 residues. The V gene end was trimmed by 0 bases and the J gene end by 6 bases; junction bases not matched to a gene: 6. Germline V gene data show CDR1 as SGHNT and CDR2 as YYREEE (reference sequence). CDR3 sequence reads: CASSLESGVFNEQFF. CDR3 DNA: TGTGCCAGCAGCTTGGAAAGCGGGGTTTTCAATGAGCAGTTCTTC.

The chain joins TRBV9 to TRBJ2-1; D perhaps matches TRBD1 (6 bases). The CDR3 runs 14 residues. The V gene lost 3 bases and the J gene lost 7 bases, with 14 bases spanning the gap. CDR1 is SGDLS and CDR2 is YYNGEE in the germline V gene. Written as DNA, the CDR3 is TGTGCCAGCAGCGGGGCCGGGACACCTAATGAGCAGTTCTTC. Encoded protein: CASSGAGTPNEQFF.

The chain links TRBV4-1 to TRBJ1-2, with D perhaps matching TRBD1 (5 bases). The V end was cut by 5 bases, the J end by 0 bases, with 13 bases between. CDR3 length: 15 amino acids. Looked up from germline, CDR1 is MGHRA and CDR2 is YSYEKL. CDR3 nucleotides: TGCGCCAGCAGCTTTGGGGGGAGCCCTAACTATGGCTACACCTTC. Its translation: CASSFGGSPNYGYTF.